This paragraph covers one T cell receptor beta chain sequence. Individuals aged roughly 18 to 90 years were recruited from fewer than 30 US areas. Exposed volunteers were people who met a COVID-19 case within 2 weeks before study entry. CDR1 is SGHRS, CDR2 YFSETQ, per germline. The germline V and J ends were trimmed by 4 bases and 3 bases, with 15 bases remaining between them. CDR3 size: 15 residues. The method was immunoSEQ multiplex PCR; TCRdb's version includes in-frame clones alone and lacks a portion of them. Of 150,000 to 200,000 clones detected, roughly three quarters appear once; the ten largest clones hold 14%. This entry belongs to a study of blood T cell repertoires in COVID-19. Looking at the study overall: Acute and convalescent COVID-19 samples came from the United States, Italy and Spain. T cells, B-cell-depleted T cells, or PBMCs supplied cDNA or gDNA.

The origin of this receptor is a man in his 60s who had been exposed to COVID-19. The sequencing input was PBMCs or T cells enriched from blood (not recorded which). The chain combines TRBV5-1 with TRBJ2-3; no firm D call. CDR3 nucleotide sequence: TGCGCCAGCAGCCCTGACTCAGTTGGGACAGATACGCAGTATTTT. The encoded protein is CASSPDSVGTDTQYF.